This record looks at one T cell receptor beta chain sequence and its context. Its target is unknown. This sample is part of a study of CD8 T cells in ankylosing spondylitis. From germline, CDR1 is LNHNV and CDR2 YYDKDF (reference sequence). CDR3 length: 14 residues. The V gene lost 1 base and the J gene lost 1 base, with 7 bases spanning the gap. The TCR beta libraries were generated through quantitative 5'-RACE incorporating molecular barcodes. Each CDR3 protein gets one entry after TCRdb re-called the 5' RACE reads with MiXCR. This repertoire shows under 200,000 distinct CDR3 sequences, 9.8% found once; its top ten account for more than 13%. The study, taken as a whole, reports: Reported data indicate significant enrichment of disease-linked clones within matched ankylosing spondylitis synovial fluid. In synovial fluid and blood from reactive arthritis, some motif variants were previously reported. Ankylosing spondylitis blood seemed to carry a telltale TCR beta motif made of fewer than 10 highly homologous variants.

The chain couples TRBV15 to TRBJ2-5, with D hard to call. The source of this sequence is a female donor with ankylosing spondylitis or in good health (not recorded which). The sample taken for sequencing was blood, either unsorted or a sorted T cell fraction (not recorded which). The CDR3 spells CATSRGRAQETQYF. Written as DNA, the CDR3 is TGTGCCACCAGCAGAGGCCGAGCCCAAGAGACCCAGTACTTC.